The 9 T cell receptor beta chains presented below share a single source sample, sequenced in a study of T-cell memory formation after mild COVID-19. TCRdb re-called the 5' RACE reads with MiXCR, one entry per CDR3 protein. The table lists 65,000 to 95,000 distinct CDR3 sequences, roughly 12% of them singletons. The sequencing input was PBMCs or a T cell subset sorted from them (not recorded which). The origin of the receptors is a man between 18 and 29 years old who had mild COVID-19 (a few samples of this study predate the infection). Cell type and time point are not known.

The V gene is TRBV6-4, the J gene TRBJ1-1; unclear D gene. V gave up 2 bases and J gave up 1 base, with 5 bases separating them. Germline V CDR1 and CDR2: MRHNA, SNTAGT. The CDR3 extends over 13 amino acids. The CDR3 sequence is CASSDGGNTEAFF. CDR3 DNA sequence: TGTGCCAGCAGTGACGGCGGGAACACTGAAGCTTTCTTT.

V is TRBV6-2 or TRBV6-3 and J is TRBJ1-5; the D is unclear. CDR1 is MNHEY, CDR2 SVGEGT, per germline. The V and J ends lost 2 bases and 9 bases respectively, with 8 bases between them. The CDR3 is 12 residues long. CDR3 protein: CASSYQVGPQHF. CDR3 nucleotides: TGTGCCAGCAGTTACCAAGTAGGGCCCCAGCATTTT.

This clonotype was observed at least ten times. The junction does not match germline at one end; this may be a read error. The rearrangement links TRBV5-1 to TRBJ1-2; no clear D. This CDR3 is built from 8 residues. The germline gives CDR1 SGHRS, CDR2 YFSETQ. As DNA, the CDR3 is TGCGCCAGCAGCTTTTCCTGCTTC. It is translated as CASSFSCF.

The rearrangement joins TRBV4-2 to TRBJ2-3; a weak D match, TRBD2 (6 bases). The CDR3 extends over 15 amino acids. Trimming stripped 1 base from V and 2 bases from J, with 10 bases between. Germline CDR1 LGHNA, CDR2 YNFKEQ. The CDR3 protein is CASSQGGLLTDTQYF. The CDR3 DNA reads as TGTGCCAGCAGCCAAGGAGGACTACTCACAGATACGCAGTATTTT.

This chain links TRBV5-6 with TRBJ2-1; no reliable D call. The CDR3 totals 14 residues. The V end was cut by 0 bases, the J end by 4 bases, with 8 bases between. The V gene's germline CDR1 is SGHDT and CDR2 YYEEEE. The CDR3 is CASSLVLTYNEQFF. The DNA for the CDR3 is TGTGCCAGCAGCTTGGTGTTAACTTACAATGAGCAGTTCTTC.

CDR3 coding DNA: TGTGCCAGCAGCAGTACTACCGGGACTAGCGGGAGCTCCTACAATGAGCAGTTCTTC. Translating it yields CASSSTTGTSGSSYNEQFF. The chain combines TRBV12-3 or TRBV12-4 with TRBJ2-1; 14 nucleotides line up with TRBD2. With V trimmed by 6 bases and J by 0 bases, 10 bases remained unmatched. The CDR3 covers 19 residues.

This clonotype was detected only a few times. The chain combines TRBV4-1 with TRBJ2-1, with D perhaps TRBD2 (6 bases). V lost 0 bases and J 0 bases, leaving 15 bases between the germline ends. CDR3 length: 18 amino acids. Germline-derived CDR1 and CDR2 are MGHRA and YSYEKL. The chain's CDR3 is CASSQDRMAGFSYNEQFF. The DNA of the CDR3 is TGCGCCAGCAGCCAAGACAGAATGGCGGGATTCTCCTACAATGAGCAGTTCTTC.

This clonotype was observed a few times. CDR3 in DNA: TGTGCCAGCCGACCCACAGCGATCTATGGCTACACCTTC. This codes for CASRPTAIYGYTF. The rearrangement uses TRBV27 and TRBJ1-2; D gene unclear. CDR3 length: 13 residues. CDR1 MNHEY and CDR2 SMNVEV come from the germline V gene (reference sequence). V dropped 8 bases and J dropped 4 bases, with 14 bases sitting between them.

The chain combines TRBV6-6 with TRBJ1-5; TRBD1 might be the D (6 bases). The CDR3 loop spans 16 amino acids. CDR1 and CDR2 (germline): MNHNY, SVGAGI (reference sequence). Deletions cut 2 bases from V and 0 bases from J, with 11 bases between. CDR3 coding DNA: TGTGCCAGCAGTTACCCGACAGGATATAGCAATCAGCCCCAGCATTTT. Translated, it gives CASSYPTGYSNQPQHF.